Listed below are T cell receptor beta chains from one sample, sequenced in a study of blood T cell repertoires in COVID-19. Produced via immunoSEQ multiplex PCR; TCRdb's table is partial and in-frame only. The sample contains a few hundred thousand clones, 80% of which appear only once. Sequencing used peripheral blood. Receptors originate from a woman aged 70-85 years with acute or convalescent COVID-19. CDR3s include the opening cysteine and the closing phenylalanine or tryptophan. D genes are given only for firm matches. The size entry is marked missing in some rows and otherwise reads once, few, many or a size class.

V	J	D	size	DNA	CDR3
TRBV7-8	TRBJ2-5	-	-	TGTGCCAGCAGCTCCATCCAAGAGACCCAGTACTTC	CASSSIQETQYF
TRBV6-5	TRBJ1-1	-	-	TGTGCCAGCAGTCGGACCAGGGCCACTGAAGCTTTCTTT	CASSRTRATEAFF
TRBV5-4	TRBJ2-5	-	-	TGTGCCAGCAGCCCGCTAGACGACGAGACCCAGTACTTC	CASSPLDDETQYF
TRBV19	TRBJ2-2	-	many	TGTGCCAGTACCCGAGCGGACGTCTCAGGCACCGGGGAGCTGTTTTTT	CASTRADVSGTGELFF
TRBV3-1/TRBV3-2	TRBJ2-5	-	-	TGTGCCAGCAGCCTAATGGGGGAGGAAGAGACCCAGTACTTC	CASSLMGEEETQYF
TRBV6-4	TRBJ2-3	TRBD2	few	TGTGCCAGCAGTGATACTCCGGGGGGGCTAGATACGCAGTATTTT	CASSDTPGGLDTQYF
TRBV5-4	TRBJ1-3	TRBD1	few	TGTGCCAGCAGCCCGGGACAGTACTCTGGAAACACCATATATTTT	CASSPGQYSGNTIYF
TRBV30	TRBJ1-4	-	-	TGTGCCTGGAGTGGCGGGCCTAAAGGTGGAAAACTGTTTTTT	CAWSGGPKGGKLFF
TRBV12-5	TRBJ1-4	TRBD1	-	TGTGCTAGTGGTTTGGGGGACAGAAAACTGTTTTTT	CASGLGDRKLFF
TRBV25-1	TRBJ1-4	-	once	TGTGCCAGCAGTGGTAGACAGGTGGGGGAAAAACTGTTTTTT	CASSGRQVGEKLFF
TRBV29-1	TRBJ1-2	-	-	TGCAGCGCCTCAGGAACCTATGGCTACACCTTC	CSASGTYGYTF
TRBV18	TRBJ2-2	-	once	TGTGCCAGCTCACCAAACTCGAACACCGGGGAGCTGTTTTTT	CASSPNSNTGELFF
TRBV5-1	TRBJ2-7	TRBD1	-	TGCGCCAGCAGCTCCCGACAGGGGACCTACGAGCAGTACTTC	CASSSRQGTYEQYF
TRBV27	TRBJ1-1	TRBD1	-	TGTGCCAGCAGCGACTCTGACAGGGGCCCCCGGAACACTGAAGCTTTCTTT	CASSDSDRGPRNTEAFF
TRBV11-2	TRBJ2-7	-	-	TGTGCCAGCAGCTTTACCGGTTACGAGCAGTACTTC	CASSFTGYEQYF
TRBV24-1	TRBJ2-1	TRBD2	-	TGTGCCACCAGTGAAAATGCCGGACTAGCGGGGGGGCTCTGGTTCTTC	CATSENAGLAGGLWFF
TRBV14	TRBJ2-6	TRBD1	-	TGTGCCAGCAGCATAGACAGGGCCCTCTCTGGGGCCAACGTCCTGACTTTC	CASSIDRALSGANVLTF
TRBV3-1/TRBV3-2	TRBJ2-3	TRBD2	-	TGTGCCAGCAGCCAAATAGCGGGGGGGCAGTTAGATACGCAGTATTTT	CASSQIAGGQLDTQYF
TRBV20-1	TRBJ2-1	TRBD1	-	TGCAGTGCTAGAGGGGACAGGGAACAGTTCTTC	CSARGDREQFF
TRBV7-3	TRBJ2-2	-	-	TGTGCCAGCAGCGTTACAGGGCTAAACGCCGGGGAGCTGTTTTTT	CASSVTGLNAGELFF
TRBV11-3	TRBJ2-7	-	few	TGTGCCAGCAGCTTAGAGGGGGCTAGAGGCGAGCAGTACTTC	CASSLEGARGEQYF
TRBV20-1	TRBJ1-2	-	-	TGCAGTGCCCCAGTCACGGGGGGCTACACCTTC	CSAPVTGGYTF
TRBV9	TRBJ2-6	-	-	TGTGCCAGCAGCGTAGGGGACGGGGGGCTAGGGGCCAACGTCCTGACTTTC	CASSVGDGGLGANVLTF
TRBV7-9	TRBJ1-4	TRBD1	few	TGTGCCAGCAGCTTAGGACAGGGAAGTGTCGAAAAACTGTTTTTT	CASSLGQGSVEKLFF
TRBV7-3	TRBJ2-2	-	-	TGTGCCAGCAGCATCGGGGGTGCTTTCACCGGGGAGCTGTTTTTT	CASSIGGAFTGELFF
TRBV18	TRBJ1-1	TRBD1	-	TGTGCCAGCTCCGGGACAGAAAACACTGAAGCTTTCTTT	CASSGTENTEAFF
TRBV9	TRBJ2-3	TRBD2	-	TGTGCCAGCAGCAATAGCGGGGGGGTTCCAGATACGCAGTATTTT	CASSNSGGVPDTQYF
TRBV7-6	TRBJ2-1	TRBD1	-	TGTGCCAGCAGCTTAGGACAGGGGATGTCCTACAATGAGCAGTTCTTC	CASSLGQGMSYNEQFF
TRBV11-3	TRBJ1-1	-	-	TGTGCCAGCAGCTCTCGGTTGAACACTGAAGCTTTCTTT	CASSSRLNTEAFF
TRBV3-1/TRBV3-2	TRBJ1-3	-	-	TGTGCCAGCAGCCAAGTAATGGCTCGCTCTGGAAACACCATATATTTT	CASSQVMARSGNTIYF
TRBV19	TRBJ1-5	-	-	TGTGCCAGTAGTAAGGGAGGAAATCAGCCCCAGCATTTT	CASSKGGNQPQHF
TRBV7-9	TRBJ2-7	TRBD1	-	TGTGCCAGCAGCTGGGGACAGGGAGGACACGAGCAGTACTTC	CASSWGQGGHEQYF
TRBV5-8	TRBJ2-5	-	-	TGTGCCAGCAGCTTGGGGGGGCCCCAAGAGACCCAGTACTTC	CASSLGGPQETQYF
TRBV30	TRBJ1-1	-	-	TGTGCCTGGGTTCCGACGGCACAGGGCACTGAAGCTTTCTTT	CAWVPTAQGTEAFF
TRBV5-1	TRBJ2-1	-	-	TGCGCCAGCAGCTTGGCGATAGCGGCCCCCTACAATGAGCAGTTCTTC	CASSLAIAAPYNEQFF
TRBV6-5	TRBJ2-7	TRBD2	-	TGTGCCAGCAGTTCCGTCTCGACTAGCGGATTATACGAGCAGTACTTC	CASSSVSTSGLYEQYF
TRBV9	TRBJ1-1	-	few	TGTGCCAGCAGCCAGGGAATGAACACTGAAGCTTTCTTT	CASSQGMNTEAFF
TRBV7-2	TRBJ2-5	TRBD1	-	TGTGCCAGCAGCTCGCTGCACAGGGGGCAAAGGGAGACCCAGTACTTC	CASSSLHRGQRETQYF
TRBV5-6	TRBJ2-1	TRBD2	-	TGTGCCAGCAGTAGCCTCGGGACGGGGGGTATGGAGCAGTTCTTC	CASSSLGTGGMEQFF
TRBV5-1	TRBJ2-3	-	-	TGCGCCAGCAGCTTGGCAGGTTGGGGTGATGGGCCGGGGAGTGGTACGCAGTATTTT	CASSLAGWGDGPGSGTQYF
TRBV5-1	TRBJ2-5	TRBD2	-	TGCGCCAGCAGCTTTGACAGCGGGGCACGGACCCAGTACTTC	CASSFDSGARTQYF
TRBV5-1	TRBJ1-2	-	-	TGCGCCAGCAGCTTGGAGGCGGGTTCTAACTATGGCTACACCTTC	CASSLEAGSNYGYTF
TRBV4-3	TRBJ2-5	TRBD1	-	TGCGCCAGCAGCCCCGGCGACAGGGGACAAGAGACCCAGTACTTC	CASSPGDRGQETQYF
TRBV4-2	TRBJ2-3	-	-	TGTGCCAGCAGCCCGAAGGAGAGTAGCACAGATACGCAGTATTTT	CASSPKESSTDTQYF
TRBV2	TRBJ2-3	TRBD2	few	TGTGCCAGCAGATCTATAGGCGGGGGGGCTGGAGATACGCAGTATTTT	CASRSIGGGAGDTQYF
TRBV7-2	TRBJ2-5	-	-	TGTGCCAGCAGCAATTACCAGGGTGTGGAGACCCAGTACTTC	CASSNYQGVETQYF
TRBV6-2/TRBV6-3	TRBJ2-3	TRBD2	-	TGTGCCAGCAGTTTCTCACGTTTACTAGCGGGGGGCACAGATACGCAGTATTTT	CASSFSRLLAGGTDTQYF
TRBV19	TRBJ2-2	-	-	TGTGCCAGTAGCTCAGGGTTCAACACCGGGGAGCTGTTTTTT	CASSSGFNTGELFF
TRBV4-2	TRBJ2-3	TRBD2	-	TGTGCCAGCAGCCAAGATCGAGGACTAGCGGGCGCATACACAGATACGCAGTATTTT	CASSQDRGLAGAYTDTQYF